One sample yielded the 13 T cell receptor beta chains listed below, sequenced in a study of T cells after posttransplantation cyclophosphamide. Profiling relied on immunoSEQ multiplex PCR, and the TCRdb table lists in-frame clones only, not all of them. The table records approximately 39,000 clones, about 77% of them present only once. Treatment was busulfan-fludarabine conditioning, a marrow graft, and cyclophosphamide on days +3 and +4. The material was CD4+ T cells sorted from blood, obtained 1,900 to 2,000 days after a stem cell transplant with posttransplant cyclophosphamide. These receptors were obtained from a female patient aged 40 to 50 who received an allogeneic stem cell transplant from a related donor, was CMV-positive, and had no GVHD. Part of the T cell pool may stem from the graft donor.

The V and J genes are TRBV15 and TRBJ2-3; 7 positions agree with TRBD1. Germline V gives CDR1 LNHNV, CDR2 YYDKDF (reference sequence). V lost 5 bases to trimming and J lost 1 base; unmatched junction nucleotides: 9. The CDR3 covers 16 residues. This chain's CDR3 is CATSGRQGQGTDTQYF. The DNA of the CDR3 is TGTGCCACCAGCGGACGACAGGGTCAGGGCACAGATACGCAGTATTTT.

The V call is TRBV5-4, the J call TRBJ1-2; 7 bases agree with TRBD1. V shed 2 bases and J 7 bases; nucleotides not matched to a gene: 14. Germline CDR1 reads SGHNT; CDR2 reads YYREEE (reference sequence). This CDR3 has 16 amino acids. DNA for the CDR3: TGTGCCAGCAGCTTTCACCGACAGGGTGTTGTTGTTGGCTACACCTTC. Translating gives CASSFHRQGVVVGYTF.

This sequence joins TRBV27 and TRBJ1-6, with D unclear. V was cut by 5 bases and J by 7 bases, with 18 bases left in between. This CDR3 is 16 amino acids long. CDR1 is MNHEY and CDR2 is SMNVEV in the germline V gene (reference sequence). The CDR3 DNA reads TGTGCCAGCAGTGCCCCCGCGAAGAGTCCCAATTCACCCCTCCACTTT. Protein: CASSAPAKSPNSPLHF.

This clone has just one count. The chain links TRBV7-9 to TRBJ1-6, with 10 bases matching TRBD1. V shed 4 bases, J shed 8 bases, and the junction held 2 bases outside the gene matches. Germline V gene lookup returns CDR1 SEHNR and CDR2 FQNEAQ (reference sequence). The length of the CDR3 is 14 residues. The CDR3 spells CASSSGQGHSPLHF. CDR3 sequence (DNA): TGTGCCAGCAGCTCGGGACAGGGGCATTCACCCCTCCACTTT.

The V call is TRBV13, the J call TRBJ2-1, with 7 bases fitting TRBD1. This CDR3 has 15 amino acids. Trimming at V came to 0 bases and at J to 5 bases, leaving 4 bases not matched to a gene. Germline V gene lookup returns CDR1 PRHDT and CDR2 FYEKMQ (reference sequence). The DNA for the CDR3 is TGTGCCAGCAGCTTAGGCCGGACAGGACACAATGAGCAGTTCTTC. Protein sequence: CASSLGRTGHNEQFF.

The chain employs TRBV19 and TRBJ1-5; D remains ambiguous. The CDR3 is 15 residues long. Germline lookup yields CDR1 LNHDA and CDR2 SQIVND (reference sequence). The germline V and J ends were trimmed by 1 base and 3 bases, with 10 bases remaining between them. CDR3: CASSIGDTINQPQHF. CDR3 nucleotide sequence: TGTGCCAGTAGTATAGGTGACACGATCAATCAGCCCCAGCATTTT.

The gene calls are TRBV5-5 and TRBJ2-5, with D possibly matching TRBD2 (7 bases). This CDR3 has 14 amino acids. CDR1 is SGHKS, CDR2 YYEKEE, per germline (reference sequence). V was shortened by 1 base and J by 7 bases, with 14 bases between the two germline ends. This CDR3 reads CASSLRGGLVTQYF. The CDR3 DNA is TGTGCCAGCAGCTTGAGGGGGGGTTTGGTGACCCAGTACTTC.

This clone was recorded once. In DNA, the CDR3 is TGCGCCAGCAGCTTGGAAGCTAGCGAGGATACGCAGTATTTT. This encodes CASSLEASEDTQYF. This chain uses TRBV5-1 with TRBJ2-3; D perhaps matches TRBD2 (6 bases). Trimming cost V 0 bases and J 6 bases, with 11 bases left between them. CDR1 SGHRS and CDR2 YFSETQ come from the germline V gene. This CDR3 is 14 amino acids long.

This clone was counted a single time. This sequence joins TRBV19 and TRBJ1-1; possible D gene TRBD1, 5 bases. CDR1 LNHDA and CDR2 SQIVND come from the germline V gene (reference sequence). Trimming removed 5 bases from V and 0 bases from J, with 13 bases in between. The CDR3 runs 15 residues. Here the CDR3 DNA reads TGTGCCAGTAGTCCCGCCCGGGGGATGAACACTGAAGCTTTCTTT. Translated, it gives CASSPARGMNTEAFF. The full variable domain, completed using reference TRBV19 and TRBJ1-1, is DGGITQSPKYLFRKEGQNVTLSCEQNLNHDAMYWYRQDPGQGLRLIYYSQIVNDFQKGDIAEGYSVSREKKESFPLTVTSAQKNPTAFYLCASSPARGMNTEAFFGQGTRLTVV.

The CDR3 loop reads CASSARQTGELFF. Here the CDR3 DNA reads TGTGCCAGCAGCGCCCGACAGACCGGGGAGCTGTTTTTT. The rearrangement links TRBV5-4 to TRBJ2-2, with D perhaps TRBD1 (5 bases). The V end was cut by 4 bases, the J end by 5 bases, with 9 bases between. Germline V gene sequence: CDR1 SGHNT, CDR2 YYREEE (reference sequence). The CDR3 runs to 13 residues.

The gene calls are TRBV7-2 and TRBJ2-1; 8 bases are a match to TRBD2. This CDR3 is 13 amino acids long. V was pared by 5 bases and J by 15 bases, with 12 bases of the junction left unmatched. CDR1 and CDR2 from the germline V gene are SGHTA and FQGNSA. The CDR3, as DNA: TGTGCCAGCAGCCTACTTCGGGGGGGGAAACCGTTCTTC. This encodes CASSLLRGGKPFF.

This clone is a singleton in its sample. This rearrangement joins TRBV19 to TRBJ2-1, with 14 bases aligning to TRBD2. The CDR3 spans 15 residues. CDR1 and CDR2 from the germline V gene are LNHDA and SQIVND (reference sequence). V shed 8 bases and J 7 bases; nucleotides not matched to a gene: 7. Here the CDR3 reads CASARLAGGLNEQFF. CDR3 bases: TGTGCCAGTGCGAGACTAGCGGGGGGGCTTAATGAGCAGTTCTTC.

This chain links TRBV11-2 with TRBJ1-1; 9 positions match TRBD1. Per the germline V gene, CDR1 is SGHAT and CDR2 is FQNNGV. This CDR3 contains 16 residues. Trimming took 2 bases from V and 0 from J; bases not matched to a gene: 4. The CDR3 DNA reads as TGTGCCAGCAGCTTAACAGGGGGCCAAATGAACACTGAAGCTTTCTTT. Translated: CASSLTGGQMNTEAFF. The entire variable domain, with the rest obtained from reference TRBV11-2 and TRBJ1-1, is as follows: EAGVAQSPRYKIIEKRQSVAFWCNPISGHATLYWYQQILGQGPKLLIQFQNNGVVDDSQLPKDRFSAERLKGVDSTLKIQPAKLEDSAVYLCASSLTGGQMNTEAFFGQGTRLTVV.